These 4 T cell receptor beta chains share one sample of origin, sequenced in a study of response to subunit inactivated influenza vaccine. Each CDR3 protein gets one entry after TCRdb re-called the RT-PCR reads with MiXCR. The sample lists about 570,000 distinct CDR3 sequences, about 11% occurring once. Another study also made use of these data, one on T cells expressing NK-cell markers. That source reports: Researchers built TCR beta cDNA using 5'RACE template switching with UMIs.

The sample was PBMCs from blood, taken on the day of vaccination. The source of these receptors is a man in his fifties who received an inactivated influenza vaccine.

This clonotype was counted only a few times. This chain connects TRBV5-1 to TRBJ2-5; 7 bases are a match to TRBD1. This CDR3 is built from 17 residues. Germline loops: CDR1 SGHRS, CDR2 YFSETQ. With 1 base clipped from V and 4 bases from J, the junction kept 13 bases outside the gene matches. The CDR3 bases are TGCGCCAGCAGCTTGATTTCAGGACAGGTCTTTCGAGAGACCCAGTACTTC. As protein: CASSLISGQVFRETQYF.

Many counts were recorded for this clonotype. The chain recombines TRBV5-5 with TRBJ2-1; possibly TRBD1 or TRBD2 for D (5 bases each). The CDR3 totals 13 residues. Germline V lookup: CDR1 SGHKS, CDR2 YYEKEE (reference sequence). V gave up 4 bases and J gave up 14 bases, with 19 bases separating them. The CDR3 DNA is TGTGCCAGCAGCCCGCAATATGGGGGTTTCGAGTTCTTC. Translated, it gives CASSPQYGGFEFF.

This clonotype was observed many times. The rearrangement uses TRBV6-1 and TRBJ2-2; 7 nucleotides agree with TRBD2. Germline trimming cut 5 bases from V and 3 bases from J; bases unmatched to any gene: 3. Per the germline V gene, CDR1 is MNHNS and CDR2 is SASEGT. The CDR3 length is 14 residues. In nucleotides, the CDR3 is TGTGCCAGCAGTCCAGGGAGGGACACCGGGGAGCTGTTTTTT. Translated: CASSPGRDTGELFF.

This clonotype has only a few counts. CDR3 in DNA: TGTGCCAGCAGTTACTCGAGGGGGGGCTACGAGCAGTACTTC. This encodes CASSYSRGGYEQYF. This rearrangement joins TRBV6-2 or TRBV6-3 to TRBJ2-7; D perhaps matches TRBD2 (7 bases). V lost 0 bases and J 3 bases, leaving 9 bases between the germline ends. Germline V gene lookup returns CDR1 MNHEY and CDR2 SVGEGT. The CDR3 is 14 amino acids.